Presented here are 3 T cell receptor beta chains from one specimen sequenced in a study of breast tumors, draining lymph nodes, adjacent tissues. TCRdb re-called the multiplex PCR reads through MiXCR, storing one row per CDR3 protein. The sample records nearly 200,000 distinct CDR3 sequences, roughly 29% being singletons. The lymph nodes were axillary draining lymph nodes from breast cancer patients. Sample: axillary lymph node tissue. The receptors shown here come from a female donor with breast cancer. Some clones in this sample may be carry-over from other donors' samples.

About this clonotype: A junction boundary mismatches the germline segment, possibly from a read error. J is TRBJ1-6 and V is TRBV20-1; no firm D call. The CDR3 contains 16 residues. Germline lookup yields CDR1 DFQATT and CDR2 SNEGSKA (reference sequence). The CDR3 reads CSARDVAGSYDSPLHF. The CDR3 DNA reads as TGCAGTGCTAGAGACGTGGCAGGCTCCTATGATTCACCCCTCCACTTT.

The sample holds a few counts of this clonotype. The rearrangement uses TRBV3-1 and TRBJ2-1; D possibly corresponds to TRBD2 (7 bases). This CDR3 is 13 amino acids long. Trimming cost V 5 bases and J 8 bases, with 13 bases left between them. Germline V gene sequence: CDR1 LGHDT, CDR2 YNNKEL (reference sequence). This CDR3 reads CASSYGGRDEQFF. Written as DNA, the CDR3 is TGTGCCAGCAGCTACGGGGGGCGGGATGAGCAGTTCTTC.

The CDR3 region has the DNA TGTGCCAGCAGCCAAGGGACCGCCGGAAACACCGGGGAGCTGTTTTTT. Translating it yields CASSQGTAGNTGELFF. This chain joins TRBV7-9 and TRBJ2-2, with D perhaps given as TRBD1 or TRBD2 (5 bases each). Germline V lookup: CDR1 SEHNR, CDR2 FQNEAQ (reference sequence). The CDR3 has 16 residues. The germline V and J ends were trimmed by 5 bases and 2 bases, with 15 bases remaining between them.